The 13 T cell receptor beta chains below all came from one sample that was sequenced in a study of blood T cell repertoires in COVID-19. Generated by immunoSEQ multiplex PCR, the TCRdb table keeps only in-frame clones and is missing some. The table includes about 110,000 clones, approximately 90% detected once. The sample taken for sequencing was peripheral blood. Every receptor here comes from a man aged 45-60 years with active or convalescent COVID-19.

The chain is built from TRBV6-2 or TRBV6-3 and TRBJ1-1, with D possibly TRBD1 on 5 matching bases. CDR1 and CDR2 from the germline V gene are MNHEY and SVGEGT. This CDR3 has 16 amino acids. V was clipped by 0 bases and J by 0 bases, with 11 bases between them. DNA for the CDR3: TGTGCCAGCAGTTACTCTGGGACGGGGGTGAACACTGAAGCTTTCTTT. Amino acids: CASSYSGTGVNTEAFF.

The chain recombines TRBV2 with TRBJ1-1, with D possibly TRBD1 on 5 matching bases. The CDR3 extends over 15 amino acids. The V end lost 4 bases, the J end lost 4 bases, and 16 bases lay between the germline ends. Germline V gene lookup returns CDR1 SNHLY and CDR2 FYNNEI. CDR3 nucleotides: TGTGCCAGCAGTGTCGCCCCGGGTAGGGGCACTGAAGCTTTCTTT. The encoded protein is CASSVAPGRGTEAFF. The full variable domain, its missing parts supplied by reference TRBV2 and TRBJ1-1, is EPEVTQTPSHQVTQMGQEVILRCVPISNHLYFYWYRQILGQKVEFLVSFYNNEISEKSEIFDDQFSVERPDGSNFTLKIRSTKLEDSAMYFCASSVAPGRGTEAFFGQGTRLTVV.

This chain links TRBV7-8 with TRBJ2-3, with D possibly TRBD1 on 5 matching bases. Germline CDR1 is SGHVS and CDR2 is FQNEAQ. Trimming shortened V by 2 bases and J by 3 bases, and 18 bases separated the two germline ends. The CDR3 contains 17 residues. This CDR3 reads CASSLSGYAGWTDTQYF. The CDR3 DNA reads TGTGCCAGCAGCTTAAGTGGATACGCAGGGTGGACAGATACGCAGTATTTT.

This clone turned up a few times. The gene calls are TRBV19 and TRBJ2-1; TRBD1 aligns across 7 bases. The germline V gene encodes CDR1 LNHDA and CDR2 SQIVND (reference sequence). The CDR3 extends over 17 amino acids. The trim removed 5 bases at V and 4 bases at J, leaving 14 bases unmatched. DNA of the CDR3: TGTGCCAGTAGTTCCACGACCGGGACAGCGATATACAATGAGCAGTTCTTC. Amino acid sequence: CASSSTTGTAIYNEQFF.

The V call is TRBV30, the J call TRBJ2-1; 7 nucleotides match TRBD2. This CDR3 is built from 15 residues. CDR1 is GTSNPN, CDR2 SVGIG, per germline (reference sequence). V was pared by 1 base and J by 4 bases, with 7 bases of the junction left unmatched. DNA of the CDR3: TGTGCCTGGAGTGGCTTAGCGGGCCTGTACAATGAGCAGTTCTTC. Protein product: CAWSGLAGLYNEQFF.

DNA of the CDR3: TGTGCCACCAGACAAGGTCGGGAAGAGACCCAGTACTTC. The encoded protein is CATRQGREETQYF. V and J are TRBV6-5 and TRBJ2-5; D remains ambiguous. CDR1 and CDR2 from the germline V gene are MNHEY and SVGAGI. The CDR3 is 13 residues long. The V end was cut by 10 bases, the J end by 3 bases, with 15 bases between.

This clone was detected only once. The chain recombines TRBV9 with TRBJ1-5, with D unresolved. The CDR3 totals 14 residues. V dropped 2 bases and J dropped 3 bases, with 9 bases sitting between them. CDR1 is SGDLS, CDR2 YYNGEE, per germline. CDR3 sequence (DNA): TGTGCCAGCAGCGTCGGAGACTTCAATCAGCCCCAGCATTTT. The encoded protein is CASSVGDFNQPQHF.

The CDR3 bases are TGTGCCAGCAGCTCCCGCGGGCTGCGCAATCAGCCCCAGCATTTT. Encoded protein: CASSSRGLRNQPQHF. The genes are TRBV27 and TRBJ1-5; D gene unclear. V was cut by 6 bases and J by 2 bases, with 14 bases left in between. This CDR3 has 15 amino acids. CDR1 is MNHEY, CDR2 SMNVEV, per germline (reference sequence).

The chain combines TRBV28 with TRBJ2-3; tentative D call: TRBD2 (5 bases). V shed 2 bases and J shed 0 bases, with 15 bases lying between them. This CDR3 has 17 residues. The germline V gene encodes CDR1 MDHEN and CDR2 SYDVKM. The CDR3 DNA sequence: TGTGCCAGCAGTTTAGAAGGGCTAGCCGGGAGCACAGATACGCAGTATTTT. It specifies CASSLEGLAGSTDTQYF. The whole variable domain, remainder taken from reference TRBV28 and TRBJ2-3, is DVKVTQSSRYLVKRTGEKVFLECVQDMDHENMFWYRQDPGLGLRLIYFSYDVKMKEKGDIPEGYSVSREKKERFSLILESASTNQTSMYLCASSLEGLAGSTDTQYFGPGTRLTVL.

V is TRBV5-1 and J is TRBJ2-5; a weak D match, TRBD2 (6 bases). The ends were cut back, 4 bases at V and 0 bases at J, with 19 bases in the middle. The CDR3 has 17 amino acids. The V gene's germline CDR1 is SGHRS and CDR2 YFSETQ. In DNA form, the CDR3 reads TGCGCCAGCAGCCCCTCCTACGCTGGGGGGAACCAAGAGACCCAGTACTTC. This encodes CASSPSYAGGNQETQYF.

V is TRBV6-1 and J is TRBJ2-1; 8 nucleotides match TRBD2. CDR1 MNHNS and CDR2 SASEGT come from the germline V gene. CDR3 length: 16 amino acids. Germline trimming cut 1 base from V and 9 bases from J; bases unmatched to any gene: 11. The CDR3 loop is CASSEETGRAGGEQFF. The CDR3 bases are TGTGCCAGCAGTGAAGAGACCGGGAGGGCCGGGGGTGAGCAGTTCTTC.

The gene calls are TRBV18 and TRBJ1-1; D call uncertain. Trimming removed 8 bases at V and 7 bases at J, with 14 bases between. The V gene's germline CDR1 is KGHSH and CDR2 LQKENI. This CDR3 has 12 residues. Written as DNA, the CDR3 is TGTGCCAGCCCCGGACTGCTCAATGAAGCTTTCTTT. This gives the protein CASPGLLNEAFF.

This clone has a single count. The CDR3 spells CASSLPGDRVMNTEAFF. Written as DNA, the CDR3 is TGTGCCAGCAGTTTACCTGGGGACAGGGTCATGAACACTGAAGCTTTCTTT. V and J are TRBV28 and TRBJ1-1; 9 positions agree with TRBD1. This CDR3 comprises 17 residues. Trimming at V came to 2 bases and at J to 0 bases, leaving 7 bases not matched to a gene. CDR1 and CDR2 from the germline V gene are MDHEN and SYDVKM.